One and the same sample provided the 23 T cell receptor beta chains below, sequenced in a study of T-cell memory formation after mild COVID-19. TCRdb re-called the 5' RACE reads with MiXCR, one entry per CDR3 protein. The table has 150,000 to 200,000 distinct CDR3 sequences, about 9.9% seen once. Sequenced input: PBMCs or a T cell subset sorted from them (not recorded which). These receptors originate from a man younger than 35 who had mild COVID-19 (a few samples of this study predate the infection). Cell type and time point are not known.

CDR3 sequence (DNA): TGTGCCAGCAGCTTAACCAAGGTGGATACGCAGTATTTT. Its translation: CASSLTKVDTQYF. The gene calls are TRBV7-2 and TRBJ2-3; D gene uncertain. The CDR3 extends over 13 amino acids. Germline V gene sequence: CDR1 SGHTA, CDR2 FQGNSA. Deletions cut 2 bases from V and 6 bases from J, with 9 bases between.

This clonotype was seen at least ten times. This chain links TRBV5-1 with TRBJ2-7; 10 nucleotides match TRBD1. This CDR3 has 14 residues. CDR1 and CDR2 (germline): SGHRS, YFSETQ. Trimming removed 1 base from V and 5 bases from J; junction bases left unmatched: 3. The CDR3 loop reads CASSLLTGGNEQYF. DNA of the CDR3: TGCGCCAGCAGCTTGCTGACAGGGGGCAACGAGCAGTACTTC.

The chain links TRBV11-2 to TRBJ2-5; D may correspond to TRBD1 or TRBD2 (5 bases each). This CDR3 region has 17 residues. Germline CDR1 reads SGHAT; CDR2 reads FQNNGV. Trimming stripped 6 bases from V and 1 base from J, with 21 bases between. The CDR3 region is CASREGWDAGFQETQYF. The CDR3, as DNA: TGTGCCAGCAGGGAAGGGTGGGACGCGGGCTTCCAAGAGACCCAGTACTTC.

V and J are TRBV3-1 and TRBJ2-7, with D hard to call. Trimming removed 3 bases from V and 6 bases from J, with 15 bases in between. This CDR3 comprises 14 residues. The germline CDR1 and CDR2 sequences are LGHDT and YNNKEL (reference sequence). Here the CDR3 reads CASSQGPLSLEQYF. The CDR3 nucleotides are TGTGCCAGCAGCCAGGGTCCCCTGTCACTCGAGCAGTACTTC.

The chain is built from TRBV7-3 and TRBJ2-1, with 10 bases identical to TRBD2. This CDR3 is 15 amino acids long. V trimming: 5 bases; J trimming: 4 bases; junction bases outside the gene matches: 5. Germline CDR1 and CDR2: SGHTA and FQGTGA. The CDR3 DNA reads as TGTGCCAGCAGCCTTAGCGGGGGGACTTACAATGAGCAGTTCTTC. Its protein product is CASSLSGGTYNEQFF. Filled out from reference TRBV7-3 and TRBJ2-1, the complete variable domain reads GAGVSQTPSNKVTEKGKYVELRCDPISGHTALYWYRQSLGQGPEFLIYFQGTGAADDSGLPNDRFFAVRPEGSVSTLKIQRTERGDSAVYLCASSLSGGTYNEQFFGPGTRLTVL.

DNA of the CDR3: TGTGCCATCAGTGATGGGGGGGACAATGAGCAGTTCTTC. Translating it yields CAISDGGDNEQFF. The chain has TRBV10-3 and TRBJ2-1; 7 positions match TRBD2. Germline V gene data show CDR1 as ENHRY and CDR2 as SYGVKD. V lost 3 bases and J lost 5; bases outside the gene matches: 1. The CDR3 has 13 residues.

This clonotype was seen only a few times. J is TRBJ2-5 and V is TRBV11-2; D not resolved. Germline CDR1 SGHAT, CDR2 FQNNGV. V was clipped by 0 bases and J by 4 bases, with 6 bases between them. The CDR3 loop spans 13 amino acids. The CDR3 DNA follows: TGTGCCAGCAGCTTAGATGGCTCAGAGACCCAGTACTTC. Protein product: CASSLDGSETQYF.

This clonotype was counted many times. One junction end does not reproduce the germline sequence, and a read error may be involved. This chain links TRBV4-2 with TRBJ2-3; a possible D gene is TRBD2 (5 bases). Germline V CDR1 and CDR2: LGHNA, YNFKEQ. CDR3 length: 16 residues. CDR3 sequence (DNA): TGTGCCAGCAGGCAAGAGGGCGGAGCCGGGCCAGATACGCAGTATTTT. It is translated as CASRQEGGAGPDTQYF.

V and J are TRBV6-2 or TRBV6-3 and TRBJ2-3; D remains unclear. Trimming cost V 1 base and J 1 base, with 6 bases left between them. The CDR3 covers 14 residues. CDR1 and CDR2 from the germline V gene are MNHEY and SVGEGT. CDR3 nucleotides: TGTGCCAGCAGTTACTTTAGAGGCACAGATACGCAGTATTTT. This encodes CASSYFRGTDTQYF.

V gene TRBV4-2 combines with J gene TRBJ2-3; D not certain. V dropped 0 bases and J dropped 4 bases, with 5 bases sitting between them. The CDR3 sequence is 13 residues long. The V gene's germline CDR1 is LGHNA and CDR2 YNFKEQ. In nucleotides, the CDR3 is TGTGCCAGCAGCCAAGACCCTTCAGATACGCAGTATTTT. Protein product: CASSQDPSDTQYF.

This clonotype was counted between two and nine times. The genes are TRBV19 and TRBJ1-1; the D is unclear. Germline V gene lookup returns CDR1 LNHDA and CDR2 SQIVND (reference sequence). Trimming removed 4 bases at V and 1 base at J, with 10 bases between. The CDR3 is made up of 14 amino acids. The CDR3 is CASSRRTGNTEAFF. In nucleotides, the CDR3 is TGTGCCAGTAGTAGACGGACTGGGAACACTGAAGCTTTCTTT.

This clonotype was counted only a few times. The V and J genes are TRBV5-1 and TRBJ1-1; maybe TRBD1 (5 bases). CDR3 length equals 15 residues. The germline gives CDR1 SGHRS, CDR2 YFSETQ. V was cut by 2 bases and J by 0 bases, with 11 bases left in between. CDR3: CASSFQGGMNTEAFF. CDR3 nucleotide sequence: TGCGCCAGCAGCTTCCAGGGTGGTATGAACACTGAAGCTTTCTTT.

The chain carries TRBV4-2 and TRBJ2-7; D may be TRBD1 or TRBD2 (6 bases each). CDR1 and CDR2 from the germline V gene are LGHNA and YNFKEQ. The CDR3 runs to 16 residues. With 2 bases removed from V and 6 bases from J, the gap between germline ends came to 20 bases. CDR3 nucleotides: TGTGCCAGCAGCCAACTTCTCAGTTTCGGGGGCAGCGAGCAGTACTTC. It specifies CASSQLLSFGGSEQYF.

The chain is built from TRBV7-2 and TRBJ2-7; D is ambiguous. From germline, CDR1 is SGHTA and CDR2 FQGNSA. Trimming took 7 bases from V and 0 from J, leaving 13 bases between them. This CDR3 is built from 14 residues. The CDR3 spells CASNPGFSSYEQYF. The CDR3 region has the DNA TGTGCCAGCAACCCCGGGTTTTCCTCCTACGAGCAGTACTTC.

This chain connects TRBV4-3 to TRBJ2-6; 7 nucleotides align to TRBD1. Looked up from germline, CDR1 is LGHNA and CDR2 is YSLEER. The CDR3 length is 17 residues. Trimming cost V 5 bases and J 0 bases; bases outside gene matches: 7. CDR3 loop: CASSSRQGGSGANVLTF. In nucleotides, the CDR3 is TGCGCCAGCAGCAGCCGACAGGGCGGCTCTGGGGCCAACGTCCTGACTTTC.

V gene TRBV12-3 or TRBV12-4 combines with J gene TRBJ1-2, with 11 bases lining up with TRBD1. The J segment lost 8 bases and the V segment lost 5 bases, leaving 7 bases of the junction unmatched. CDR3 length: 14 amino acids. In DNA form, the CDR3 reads TGTGCCAGCAGTCCGGACAGGGGGCGAGCCGGCTACACCTTC. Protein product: CASSPDRGRAGYTF.

CDR3 sequence (DNA): TGCGCCAGCAGCGCCTCATTAGCCCGGGAGCTGTTTTTT. This sequence encodes CASSASLARELFF. The V gene is TRBV5-1, the J gene TRBJ2-2; D ambiguous. The ends were cut back, 4 bases at V and 9 bases at J, with 13 bases in the middle. CDR1 and CDR2 from the germline V gene are SGHRS and YFSETQ. The CDR3 consists of 13 residues.

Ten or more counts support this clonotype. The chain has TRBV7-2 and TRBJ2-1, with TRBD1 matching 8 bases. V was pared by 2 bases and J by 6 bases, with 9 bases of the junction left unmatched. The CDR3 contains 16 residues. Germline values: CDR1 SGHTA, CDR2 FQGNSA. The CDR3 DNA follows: TGTGCCAGCAGCTTATGGGGACAGGCGTCCGTCAATGAGCAGTTCTTC. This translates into CASSLWGQASVNEQFF.

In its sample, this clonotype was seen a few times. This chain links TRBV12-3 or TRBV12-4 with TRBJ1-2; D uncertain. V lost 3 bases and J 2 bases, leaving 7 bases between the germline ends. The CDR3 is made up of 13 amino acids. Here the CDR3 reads CASSFTGNYGYTF. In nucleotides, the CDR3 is TGTGCCAGCAGTTTTACGGGGAACTATGGCTACACCTTC.

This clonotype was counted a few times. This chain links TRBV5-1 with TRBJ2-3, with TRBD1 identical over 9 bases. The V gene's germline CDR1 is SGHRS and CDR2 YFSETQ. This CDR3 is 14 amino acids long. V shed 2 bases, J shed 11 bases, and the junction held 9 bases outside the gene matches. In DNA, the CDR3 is TGCGCCAGCAGCTTAAGATACCGGGACAGGGTGCAGTATTTT. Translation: CASSLRYRDRVQYF.

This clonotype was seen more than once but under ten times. The CDR3, as DNA: TGTGCCAGCAGCCAAGACGCGGGCGGAGGTTTCTTT. It specifies CASSQDAGGGFF. V usage is TRBV3-1 and J usage is TRBJ1-1; D gene uncertain. Trimming left V 0 bases short and J 13 bases short, with 12 bases between. Germline-derived CDR1 and CDR2 are LGHDT and YNNKEL (reference sequence). This CDR3 has 12 residues.

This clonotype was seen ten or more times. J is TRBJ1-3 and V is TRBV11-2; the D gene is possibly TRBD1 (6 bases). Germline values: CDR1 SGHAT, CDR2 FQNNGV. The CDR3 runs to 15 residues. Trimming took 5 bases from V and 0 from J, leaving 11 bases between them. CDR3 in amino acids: CASSTGQLSGNTIYF. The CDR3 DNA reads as TGTGCCAGCAGCACAGGGCAGCTCTCTGGAAACACCATATATTTT.

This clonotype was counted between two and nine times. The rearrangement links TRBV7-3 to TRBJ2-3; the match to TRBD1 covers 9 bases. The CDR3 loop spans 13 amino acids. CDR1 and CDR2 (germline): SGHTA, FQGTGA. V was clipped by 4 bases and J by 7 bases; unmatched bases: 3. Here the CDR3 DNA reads TGTGCCAGCAGCTCGACAGGGGGGAATACGCAGTATTTT. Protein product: CASSSTGGNTQYF.